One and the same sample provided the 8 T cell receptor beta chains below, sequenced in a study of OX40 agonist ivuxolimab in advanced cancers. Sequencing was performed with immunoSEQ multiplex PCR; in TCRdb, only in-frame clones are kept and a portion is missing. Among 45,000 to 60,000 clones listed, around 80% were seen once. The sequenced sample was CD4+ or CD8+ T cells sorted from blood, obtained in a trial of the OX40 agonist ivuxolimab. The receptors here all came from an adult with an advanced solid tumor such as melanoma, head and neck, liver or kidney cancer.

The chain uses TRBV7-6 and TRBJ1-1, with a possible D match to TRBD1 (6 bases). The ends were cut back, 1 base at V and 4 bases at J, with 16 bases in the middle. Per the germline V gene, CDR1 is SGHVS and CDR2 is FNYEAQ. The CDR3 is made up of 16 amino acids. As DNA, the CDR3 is TGTGCCAGCAGCTTAGGGGGGGCTGGCCGAGGCACTGAAGCTTTCTTT. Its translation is CASSLGGAGRGTEAFF.

CDR3 region: CASSVTGTSPYEQYF. The CDR3 nucleotides are TGTGCCAGCAGTGTAACCGGGACATCACCCTACGAGCAGTACTTC. The chain is built from TRBV2 and TRBJ2-7; tentatively, D is TRBD1 (6 bases). Trimming shortened V by 4 bases and J by 2 bases, and 15 bases separated the two germline ends. The CDR3 is 15 residues long. Germline V gives CDR1 SNHLY, CDR2 FYNNEI.

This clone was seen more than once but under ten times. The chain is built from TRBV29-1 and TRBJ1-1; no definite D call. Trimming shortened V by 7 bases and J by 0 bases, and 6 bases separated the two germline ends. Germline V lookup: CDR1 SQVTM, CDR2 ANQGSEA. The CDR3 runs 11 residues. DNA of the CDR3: TGCAGCGGATTAATGAACACTGAAGCTTTCTTT. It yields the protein CSGLMNTEAFF.

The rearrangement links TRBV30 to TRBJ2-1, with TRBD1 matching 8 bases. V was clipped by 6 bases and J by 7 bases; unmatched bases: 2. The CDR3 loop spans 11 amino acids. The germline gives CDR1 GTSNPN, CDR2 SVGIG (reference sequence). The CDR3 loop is CACQGANEQFF. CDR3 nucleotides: TGTGCCTGCCAGGGGGCGAATGAGCAGTTCTTC. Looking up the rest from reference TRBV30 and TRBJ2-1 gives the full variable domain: SQTIHQWPATLVQPVGSPLSLECTVEGTSNPNLYWYRQAAGRGLQLLFYSVGIGQISSEVPQNLSASRPQDRQFILSSKKLLLSDSGFYLCACQGANEQFFGPGTRLTVL.

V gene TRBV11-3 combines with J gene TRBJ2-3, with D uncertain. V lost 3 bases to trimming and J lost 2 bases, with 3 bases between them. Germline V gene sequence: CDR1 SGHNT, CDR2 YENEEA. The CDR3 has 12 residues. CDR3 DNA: TGTGCCAGCAGCTTCCACACAGATACGCAGTATTTT. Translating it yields CASSFHTDTQYF.

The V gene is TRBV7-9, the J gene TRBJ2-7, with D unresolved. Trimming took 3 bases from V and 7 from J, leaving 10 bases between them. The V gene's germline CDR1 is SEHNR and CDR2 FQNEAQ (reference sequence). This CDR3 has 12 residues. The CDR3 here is CASSFFGGEQYF. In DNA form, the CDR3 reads TGTGCCAGCAGCTTTTTCGGTGGGGAGCAGTACTTC.

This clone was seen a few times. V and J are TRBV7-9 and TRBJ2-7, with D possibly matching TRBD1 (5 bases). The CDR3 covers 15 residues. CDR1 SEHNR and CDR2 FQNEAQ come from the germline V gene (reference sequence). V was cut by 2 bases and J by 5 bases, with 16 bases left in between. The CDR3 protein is CASSLFAGQGHEQYF. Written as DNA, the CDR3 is TGTGCCAGCAGCTTATTTGCAGGGCAGGGCCACGAGCAGTACTTC.

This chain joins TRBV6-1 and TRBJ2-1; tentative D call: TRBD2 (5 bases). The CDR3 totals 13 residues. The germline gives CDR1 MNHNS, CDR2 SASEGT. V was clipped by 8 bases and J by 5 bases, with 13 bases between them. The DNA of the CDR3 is TGTGCCAGCTCGGAGGTCCAAAACAATGAGCAGTTCTTC. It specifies CASSEVQNNEQFF.